Below are 2 T cell receptor beta chains sequenced from a single sample in a study of cytomegalovirus exposure and HLA in healthy donors. 13 Jbeta primers and 60 Vbeta primers were used for the PCR. Generated by immunoSEQ multiplex PCR, the TCRdb table keeps only in-frame clones and is missing some. The table records roughly 35,000 clones, 53% of them present only once. Sequencing was performed on PBMCs. All receptors derive from a woman aged 40 to 55 in good health and CMV-seropositive.

The rearrangement links TRBV7-9 to TRBJ2-7; 8 positions agree with TRBD2. The junction had 5 bases not matched to a gene; V was cut back by 7 bases and J by 3 bases. This CDR3 contains 13 residues. CDR1 SEHNR and CDR2 FQNEAQ come from the germline V gene (reference sequence). CDR3 protein: CASTPGGDYEQYF. As DNA, the CDR3 is TGTGCCAGCACCCCCGGGGGGGACTACGAGCAGTACTTC. The full variable domain, rest sourced from reference TRBV7-9 and TRBJ2-7, is DTGVSQNPRHKITKRGQNVTFRCDPISEHNRLYWYRQTLGQGPEFLTYFQNEAQLEKSRLLSDRFSAERPKGSFSTLEIQRTEQGDSAMYLCASTPGGDYEQYFGPGTRLTVT.

V is TRBV18 and J is TRBJ2-7; TRBD1 aligns across 8 bases. Germline CDR1 reads KGHSH; CDR2 reads LQKENI. CDR3 length: 15 amino acids. V was pared by 4 bases and J by 6 bases, with 11 bases of the junction left unmatched. CDR3 coding DNA: TGTGCCAGCTCACTCCCTGGAGGACAGGGACGCGAGCAGTACTTC. It translates to CASSLPGGQGREQYF.